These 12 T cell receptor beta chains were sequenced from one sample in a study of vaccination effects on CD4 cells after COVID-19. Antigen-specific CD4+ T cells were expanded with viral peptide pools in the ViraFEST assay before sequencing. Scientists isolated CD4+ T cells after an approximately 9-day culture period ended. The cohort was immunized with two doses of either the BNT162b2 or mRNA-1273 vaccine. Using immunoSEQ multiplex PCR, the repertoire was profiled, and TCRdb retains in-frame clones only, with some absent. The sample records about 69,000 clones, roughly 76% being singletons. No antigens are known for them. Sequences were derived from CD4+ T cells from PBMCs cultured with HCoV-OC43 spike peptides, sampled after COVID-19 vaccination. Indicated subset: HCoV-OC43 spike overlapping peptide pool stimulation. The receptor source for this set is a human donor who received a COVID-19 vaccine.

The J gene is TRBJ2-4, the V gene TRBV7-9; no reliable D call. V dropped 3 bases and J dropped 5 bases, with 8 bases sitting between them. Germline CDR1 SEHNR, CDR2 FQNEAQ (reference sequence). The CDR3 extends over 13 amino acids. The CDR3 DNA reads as TGTGCCAGCAGCTTTTACAGTGAAAACATTCAGTACTTC. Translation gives CASSFYSENIQYF.

The CDR3 reads CASSYRDRPYEQYV. The CDR3 region has the DNA TGTGCCAGCAGCTACAGGGACAGGCCCTACGAGCAGTACGTC. The rearrangement links TRBV28 to TRBJ2-7; 8 positions match TRBD1. V lost 6 bases and J lost 2; bases outside the gene matches: 6. The CDR3 loop spans 14 amino acids. Germline V gene data show CDR1 as MDHEN and CDR2 as SYDVKM.

The CDR3 DNA reads TGCGCCAGCAGCCTGGGACTAGCGGGGGCCAACTTCGAGACCCAGTACTTC. As protein: CASSLGLAGANFETQYF. The gene calls are TRBV5-1 and TRBJ2-5; 14 bases align to TRBD2. This CDR3 has 17 amino acids. The trim removed 4 bases at V and 5 bases at J, leaving 10 bases unmatched. The V gene's germline CDR1 is SGHRS and CDR2 YFSETQ.

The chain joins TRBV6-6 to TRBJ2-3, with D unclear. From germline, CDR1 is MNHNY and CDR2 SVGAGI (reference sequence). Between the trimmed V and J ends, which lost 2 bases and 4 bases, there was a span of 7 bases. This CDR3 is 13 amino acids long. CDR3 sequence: CASSYGISDTQYF. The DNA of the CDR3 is TGTGCCAGCAGTTACGGGATTTCAGATACGCAGTATTTT.

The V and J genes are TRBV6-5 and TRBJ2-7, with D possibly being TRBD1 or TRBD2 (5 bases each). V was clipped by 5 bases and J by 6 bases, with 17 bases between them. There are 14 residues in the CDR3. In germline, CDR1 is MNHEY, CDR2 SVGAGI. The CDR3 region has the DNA TGTGCCAGCAGTCGCCGGGACCGCTCTGGCGAGCAGTACGTC. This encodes CASSRRDRSGEQYV.

CDR3 in amino acids: CASSRSRGGSSYEQYV. The DNA for the CDR3 is TGTGCCAGCAGCCGGAGCCGGGGCGGGAGCTCCTACGAGCAGTACGTC. This rearrangement joins TRBV7-2 to TRBJ2-7; 7 bases line up with TRBD2. Germline V gene data show CDR1 as SGHTA and CDR2 as FQGNSA. The CDR3 spans 16 residues. The J segment lost 0 bases and the V segment lost 5 bases, leaving 10 bases of the junction unmatched.

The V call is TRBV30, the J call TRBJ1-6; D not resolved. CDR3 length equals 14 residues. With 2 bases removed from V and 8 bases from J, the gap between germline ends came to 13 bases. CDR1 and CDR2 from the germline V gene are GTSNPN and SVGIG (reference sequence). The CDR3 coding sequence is TGTGCCTGGAGTTCCCCCCGTTTGGATTCACCCCTCCACTTT. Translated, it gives CAWSSPRLDSPLHF.

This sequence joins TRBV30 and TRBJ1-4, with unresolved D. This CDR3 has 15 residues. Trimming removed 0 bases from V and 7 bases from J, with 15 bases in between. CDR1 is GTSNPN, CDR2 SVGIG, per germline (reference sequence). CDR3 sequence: CAWSVQSGRSEKLFF. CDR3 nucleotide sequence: TGTGCCTGGAGTGTACAATCGGGTAGAAGTGAAAAACTGTTTTTT. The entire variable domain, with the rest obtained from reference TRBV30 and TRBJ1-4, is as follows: SQTIHQWPATLVQPVGSPLSLECTVEGTSNPNLYWYRQAAGRGLQLLFYSVGIGQISSEVPQNLSASRPQDRQFILSSKKLLLSDSGFYLCAWSVQSGRSEKLFFGSGTQLSVL.

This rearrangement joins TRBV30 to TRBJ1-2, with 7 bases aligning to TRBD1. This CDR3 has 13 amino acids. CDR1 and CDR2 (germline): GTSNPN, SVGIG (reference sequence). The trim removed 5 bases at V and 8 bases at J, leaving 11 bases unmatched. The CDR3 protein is CAWQLGGLYGYTF. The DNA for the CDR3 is TGTGCCTGGCAACTAGGGGGCCTGTACGGCTACACCTTC.

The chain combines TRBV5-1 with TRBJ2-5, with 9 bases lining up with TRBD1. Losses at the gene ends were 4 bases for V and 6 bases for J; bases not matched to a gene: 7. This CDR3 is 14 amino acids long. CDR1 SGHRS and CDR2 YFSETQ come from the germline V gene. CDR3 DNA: TGCGCCAGCAGCGCCGGACAGGGGAGGCAGACCCAGTACTTC. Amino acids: CASSAGQGRQTQYF. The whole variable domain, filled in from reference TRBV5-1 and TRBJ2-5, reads KAGVTQTPRYLIKTRGQQVTLSCSPISGHRSVSWYQQTPGQGLQFLFEYFSETQRNKGNFPGRFSGRQFSNSRSEMNVSTLELGDSALYLCASSAGQGRQTQYFGPGTRLLVL.

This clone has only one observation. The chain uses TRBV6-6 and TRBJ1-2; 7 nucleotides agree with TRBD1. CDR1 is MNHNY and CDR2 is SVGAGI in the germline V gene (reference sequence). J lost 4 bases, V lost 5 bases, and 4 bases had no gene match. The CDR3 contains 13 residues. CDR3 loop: CASSPDRAYGYTF. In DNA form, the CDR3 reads TGTGCCAGCAGTCCAGACAGGGCCTATGGCTACACCTTC.

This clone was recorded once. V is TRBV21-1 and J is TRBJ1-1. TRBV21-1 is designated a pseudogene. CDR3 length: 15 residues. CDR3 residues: CASSKEEGWNTEAFF. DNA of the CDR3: TGTGCCAGCAGCAAAGAGGAGGGCTGGAACACTGAAGCTTTCTTT.